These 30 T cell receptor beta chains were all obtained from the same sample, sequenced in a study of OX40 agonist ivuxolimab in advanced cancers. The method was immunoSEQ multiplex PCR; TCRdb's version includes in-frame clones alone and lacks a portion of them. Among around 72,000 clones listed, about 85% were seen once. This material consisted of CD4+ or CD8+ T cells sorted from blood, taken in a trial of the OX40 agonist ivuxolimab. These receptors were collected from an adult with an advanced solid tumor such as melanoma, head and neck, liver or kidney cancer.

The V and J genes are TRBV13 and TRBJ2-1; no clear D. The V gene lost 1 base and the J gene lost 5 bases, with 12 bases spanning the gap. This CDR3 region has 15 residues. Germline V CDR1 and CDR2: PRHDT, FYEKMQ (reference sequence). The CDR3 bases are TGTGCCAGCAGCTTAGTCTTAGGGCAGGACAATGAGCAGTTCTTC. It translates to CASSLVLGQDNEQFF.

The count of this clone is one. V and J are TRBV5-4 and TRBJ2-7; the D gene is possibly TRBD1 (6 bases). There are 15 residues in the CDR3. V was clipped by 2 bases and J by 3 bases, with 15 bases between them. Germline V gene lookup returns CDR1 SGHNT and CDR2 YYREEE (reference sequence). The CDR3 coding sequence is TGTGCCAGCAGCTTCACAGGGCTTGCGGTCTACGAGCAGTACTTC. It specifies CASSFTGLAVYEQYF.

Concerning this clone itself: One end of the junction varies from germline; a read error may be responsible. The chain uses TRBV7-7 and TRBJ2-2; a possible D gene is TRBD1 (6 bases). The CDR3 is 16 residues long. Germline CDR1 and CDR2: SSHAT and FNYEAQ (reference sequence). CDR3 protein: CASSLGPRTVAGELFF. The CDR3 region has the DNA TGTGCTAGCAGCTTAGGGCCCAGGACAGTGGCCGGGGAGCTGTTTTTT.

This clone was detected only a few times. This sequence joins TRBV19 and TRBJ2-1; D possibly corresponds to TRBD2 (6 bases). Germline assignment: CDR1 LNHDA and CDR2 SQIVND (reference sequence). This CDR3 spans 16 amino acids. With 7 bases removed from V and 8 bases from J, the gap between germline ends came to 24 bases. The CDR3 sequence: CASTPPDYSSGYEQFF. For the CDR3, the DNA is TGTGCCAGTACCCCCCCGGACTATTCTTCAGGATATGAGCAGTTCTTC.

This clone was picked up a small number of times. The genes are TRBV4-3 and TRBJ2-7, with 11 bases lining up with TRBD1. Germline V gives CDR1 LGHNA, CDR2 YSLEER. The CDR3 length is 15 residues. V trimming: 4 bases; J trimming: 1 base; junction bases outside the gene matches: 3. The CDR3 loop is CASSRGTGGSYEQYF. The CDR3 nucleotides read TGCGCCAGCAGCCGAGGGACAGGGGGATCCTACGAGCAGTACTTC.

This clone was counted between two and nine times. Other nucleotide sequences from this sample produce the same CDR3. CDR3 loop: CASSQGGLASDTQYF. For the CDR3, the DNA is TGTGCCAGCAGCCAGGGGGGACTAGCTTCCGATACGCAGTATTTT. The rearrangement uses TRBV4-2 and TRBJ2-3, with 9 positions matching TRBD2. The CDR3 extends over 15 amino acids. V gave up 3 bases and J gave up 6 bases; unmatched junction bases: 7. Germline assignment: CDR1 LGHNA and CDR2 YNFKEQ.

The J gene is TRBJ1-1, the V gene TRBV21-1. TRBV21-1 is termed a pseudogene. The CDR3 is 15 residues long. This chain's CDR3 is CASIPPRGVRTEAFF. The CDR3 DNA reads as TGTGCCAGCATCCCCCCGAGGGGCGTCCGAACTGAAGCTTTCTTT.

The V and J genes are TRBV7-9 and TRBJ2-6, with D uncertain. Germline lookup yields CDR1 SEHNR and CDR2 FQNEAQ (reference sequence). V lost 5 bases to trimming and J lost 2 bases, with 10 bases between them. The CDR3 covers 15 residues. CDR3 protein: CASSLNDPGANVLTF. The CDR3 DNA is TGTGCCAGCAGCCTAAACGATCCTGGGGCCAACGTCCTGACTTTC.

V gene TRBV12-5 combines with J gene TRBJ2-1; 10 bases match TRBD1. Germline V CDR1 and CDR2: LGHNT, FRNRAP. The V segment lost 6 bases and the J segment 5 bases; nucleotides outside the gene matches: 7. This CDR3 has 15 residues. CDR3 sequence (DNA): TGTGCTAGTGGGACCGGACAGGGGGTTGACAATGAGCAGTTCTTC. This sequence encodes CASGTGQGVDNEQFF.

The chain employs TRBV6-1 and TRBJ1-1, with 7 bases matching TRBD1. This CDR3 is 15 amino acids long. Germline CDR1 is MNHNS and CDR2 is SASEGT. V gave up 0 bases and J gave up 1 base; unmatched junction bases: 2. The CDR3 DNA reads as TGTGCCAGCAGTGAAGCGGACAGGTCGAACACTGAAGCTTTCTTT. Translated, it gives CASSEADRSNTEAFF.

The CDR3 region has the DNA TGCGCCAGCAGCTTTAGCAGCGACCTCATGGAGACCCAGTACTTC. Residues: CASSFSSDLMETQYF. This chain uses TRBV5-1 with TRBJ2-5, with D unresolved. V was trimmed by 2 bases and J by 5 bases, leaving 16 bases between them. CDR3 length: 15 amino acids. The germline V gene has CDR1 SGHRS and CDR2 YFSETQ.

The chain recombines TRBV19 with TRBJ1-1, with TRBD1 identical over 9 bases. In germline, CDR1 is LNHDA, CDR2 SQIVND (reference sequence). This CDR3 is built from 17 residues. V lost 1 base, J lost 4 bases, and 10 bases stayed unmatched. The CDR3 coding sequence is TGTGCCAGTAGTATAGGGGCGACGGGACAGGGAGGCACTGAAGCTTTCTTT. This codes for CASSIGATGQGGTEAFF.

The DNA for the CDR3 is TGCGCCAGCAGCCAAAACGACTTAGCCAAAAACATTCAGTACTTC. It translates to CASSQNDLAKNIQYF. This chain uses TRBV4-3 with TRBJ2-4, with D unclear. This CDR3 is built from 15 residues. Per germline, CDR1 LGHNA and CDR2 YSLEER. Trimming took 2 bases from V and 0 from J, leaving 8 bases between them.

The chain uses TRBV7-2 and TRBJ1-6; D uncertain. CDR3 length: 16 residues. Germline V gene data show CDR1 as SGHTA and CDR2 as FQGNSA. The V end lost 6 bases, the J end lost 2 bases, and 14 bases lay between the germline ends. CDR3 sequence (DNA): TGTGCCAGCAGTCCCACTGGTAACCCCTATAATTCACCCCTCCACTTT. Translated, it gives CASSPTGNPYNSPLHF.

The CDR3: CASSFSRSNTEAFF. The CDR3, as DNA: TGTGCCAGCAGCTTCAGTCGGTCGAACACTGAAGCTTTCTTT. The chain recombines TRBV5-4 with TRBJ1-1, with D unresolved. Germline-derived CDR1 and CDR2 are SGHNT and YYREEE (reference sequence). The CDR3 totals 14 residues. Trimming cost V 2 bases and J 1 base, with 9 bases left between them.

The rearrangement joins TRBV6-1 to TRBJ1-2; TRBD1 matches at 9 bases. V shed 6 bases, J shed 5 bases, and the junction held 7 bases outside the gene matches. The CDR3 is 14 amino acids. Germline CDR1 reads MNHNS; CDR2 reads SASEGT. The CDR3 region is CASRRQGVEYGYTF. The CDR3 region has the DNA TGTGCCAGCAGGCGACAGGGGGTCGAATATGGCTACACCTTC.

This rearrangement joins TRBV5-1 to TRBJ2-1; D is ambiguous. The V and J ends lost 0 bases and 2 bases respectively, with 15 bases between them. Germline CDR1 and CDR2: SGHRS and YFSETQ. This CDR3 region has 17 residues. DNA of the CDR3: TGCGCCAGCAGCTTGGCCGGCCTTTCTGTGCCCTACAATGAGCAGTTCTTC. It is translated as CASSLAGLSVPYNEQFF.

The CDR3 protein is CASSWRSSYEQYF. CDR3 nucleotides: TGTGCCAGCAGTTGGAGGTCCTCCTACGAGCAGTACTTC. The chain couples TRBV27 to TRBJ2-7, with D tentatively TRBD2 (5 bases). CDR1 is MNHEY, CDR2 SMNVEV, per germline (reference sequence). The CDR3 covers 13 residues. Deletions cut 4 bases from V and 0 bases from J, with 7 bases between.

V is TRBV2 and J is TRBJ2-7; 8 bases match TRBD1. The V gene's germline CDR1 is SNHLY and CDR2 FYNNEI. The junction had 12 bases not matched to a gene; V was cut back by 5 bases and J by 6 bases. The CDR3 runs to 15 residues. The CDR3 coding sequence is TGTGCCAGCAGTCTGCTAGGGACAGGTCTACTCGAGCAGTACTTC. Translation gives CASSLLGTGLLEQYF.

Here the CDR3 reads CASSYSFDTEAFF. Here the CDR3 DNA reads TGTGCCAGCAGTTACTCATTCGACACTGAAGCTTTCTTT. The rearrangement uses TRBV6-5 and TRBJ1-1; D not certain. The CDR3 runs 13 residues. V was shortened by 0 bases and J by 3 bases, with 5 bases between the two germline ends. Germline V CDR1 and CDR2: MNHEY, SVGAGI.

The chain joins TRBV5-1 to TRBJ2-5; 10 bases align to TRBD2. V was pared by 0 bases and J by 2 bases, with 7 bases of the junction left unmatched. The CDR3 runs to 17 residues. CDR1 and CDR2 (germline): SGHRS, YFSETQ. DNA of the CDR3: TGCGCCAGCAGCTTGGGACTAGCGGGCAGCCAACAAGAGACCCAGTACTTC. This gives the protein CASSLGLAGSQQETQYF.

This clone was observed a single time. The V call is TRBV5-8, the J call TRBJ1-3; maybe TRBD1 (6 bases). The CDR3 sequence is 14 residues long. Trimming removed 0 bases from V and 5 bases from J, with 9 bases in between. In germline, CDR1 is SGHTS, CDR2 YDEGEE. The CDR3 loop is CASSLAGGRNTIYF. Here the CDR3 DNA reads TGTGCCAGCAGCTTGGCTGGGGGCCGAAACACCATATATTTT.

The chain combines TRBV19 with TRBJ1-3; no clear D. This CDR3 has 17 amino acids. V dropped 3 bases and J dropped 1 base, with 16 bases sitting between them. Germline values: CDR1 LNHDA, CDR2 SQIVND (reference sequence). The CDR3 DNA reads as TGTGCCAGTAGTATTGGTAGAGCTTTAGGGTCTGGAAACACCATATATTTT. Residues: CASSIGRALGSGNTIYF.

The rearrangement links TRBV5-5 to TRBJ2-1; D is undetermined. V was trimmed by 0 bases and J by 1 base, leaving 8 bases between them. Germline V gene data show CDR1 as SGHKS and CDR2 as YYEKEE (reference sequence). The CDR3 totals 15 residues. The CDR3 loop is CASSLGTKSYNEQFF. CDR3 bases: TGTGCCAGCAGCTTGGGGACCAAATCCTACAATGAGCAGTTCTTC. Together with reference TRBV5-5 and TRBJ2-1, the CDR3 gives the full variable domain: DAGVTQSPTHLIKTRGQQVTLRCSPISGHKSVSWYQQVLGQGPQFIFQYYEKEERGRGNFPDRFSARQFPNYSSELNVNALLLGDSALYLCASSLGTKSYNEQFFGPGTRLTVL.

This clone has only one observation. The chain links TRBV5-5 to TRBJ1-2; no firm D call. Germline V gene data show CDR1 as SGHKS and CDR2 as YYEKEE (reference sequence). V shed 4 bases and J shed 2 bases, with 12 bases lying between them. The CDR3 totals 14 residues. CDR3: CASSQVGSNYGYTF. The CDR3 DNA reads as TGTGCCAGCAGCCAAGTTGGGTCCAACTATGGCTACACCTTC.

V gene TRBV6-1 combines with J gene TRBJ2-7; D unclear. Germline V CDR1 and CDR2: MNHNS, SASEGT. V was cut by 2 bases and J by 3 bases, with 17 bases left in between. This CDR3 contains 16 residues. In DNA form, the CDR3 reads TGTGCCAGCAGTGAATTTTCCAGCCGTTTCGGCTACGAGCAGTACTTC. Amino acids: CASSEFSSRFGYEQYF.

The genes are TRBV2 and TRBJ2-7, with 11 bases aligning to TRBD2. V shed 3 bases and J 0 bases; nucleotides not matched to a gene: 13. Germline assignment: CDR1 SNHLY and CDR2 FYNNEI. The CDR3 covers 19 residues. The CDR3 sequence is CASSETSGNEEWSSYEQYF. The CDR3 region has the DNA TGTGCCAGCAGTGAGACTAGCGGGAACGAAGAATGGAGCTCCTACGAGCAGTACTTC.

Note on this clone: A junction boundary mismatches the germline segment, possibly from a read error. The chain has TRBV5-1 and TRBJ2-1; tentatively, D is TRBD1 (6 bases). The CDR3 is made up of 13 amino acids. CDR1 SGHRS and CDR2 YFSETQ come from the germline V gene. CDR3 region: CASSGTGPEAVLF. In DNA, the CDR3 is TGCGCCAGCAGCGGAACAGGGCCCGAGGCCGTTCTCTTC.

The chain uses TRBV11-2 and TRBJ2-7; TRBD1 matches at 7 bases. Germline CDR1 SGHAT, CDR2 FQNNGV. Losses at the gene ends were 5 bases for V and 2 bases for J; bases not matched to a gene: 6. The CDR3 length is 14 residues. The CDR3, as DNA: TGTGCCAGCAGCCCGGACAGGATCACCTACGAGCAGTACTTC. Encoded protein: CASSPDRITYEQYF.

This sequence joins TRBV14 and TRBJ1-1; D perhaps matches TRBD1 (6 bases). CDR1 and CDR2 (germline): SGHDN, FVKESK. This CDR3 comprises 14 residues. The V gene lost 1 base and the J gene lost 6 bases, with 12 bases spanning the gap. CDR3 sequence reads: CASSQVQGRAEAFF. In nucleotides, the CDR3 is TGTGCCAGCAGCCAAGTTCAGGGGCGTGCTGAAGCTTTCTTT.